This section outlines one T cell receptor (beta chain) sequence together with its context. Its antigen is undetermined. CD4+ T cells from unexposed donors were obtained before the COVID-19 pandemic (2011-2018). After nine to ten days of culture, CD4+ T cells were isolated. This entry belongs to a study of CD4 T cells in relation to SARS-CoV-2 and coronaviruses. Produced via immunoSEQ multiplex PCR; TCRdb's table is partial and in-frame only. The data contain approximately 15,000 clones, 75% to 85% of them seen just once; the ten biggest clones take up more than 15%. The V gene's germline CDR1 is SGHRS and CDR2 YFSETQ. Trimming took 4 bases from V and 0 from J; bases not matched to a gene: 7. This CDR3 contains 15 residues.

The gene calls are TRBV5-1 and TRBJ2-7, with TRBD1 matching over 7 bases. This sequence was found in a human donor in good health. What was sequenced was CD4+ T cells from PBMCs, cultured in vitro. The CDR3: CASSLTGDTSYEQYF. Here the CDR3 DNA reads TGCGCCAGCAGCCTAACAGGGGACACCTCCTACGAGCAGTACTTC. The full variable domain, rest sourced from reference TRBV5-1 and TRBJ2-7, is KAGVTQTPRYLIKTRGQQVTLSCSPISGHRSVSWYQQTPGQGLQFLFEYFSETQRNKGNFPGRFSGRQFSNSRSEMNVSTLELGDSALYLCASSLTGDTSYEQYFGPGTRLTVT.